This T cell receptor (beta chain) is drawn from a study of CD8+CD57+ T cells in acquired aplastic anemia. Notes on the study in general: CD8+ Simpson's diversity showed no significant patient-control difference. The study identified more than 25 CD8+ CDR3 sequences shared by patients and controls.

CDR1 is SEHNR and CDR2 is FQNEAQ in the germline V gene (reference sequence). The V gene lost 0 bases and the J gene lost 10 bases, with 13 bases spanning the gap. There are 15 residues in the CDR3. For CDR3 and TCR beta VDJ profiling, genomic DNA was the template used. TCRdb re-derived calls from the reads in MiXCR, one entry per CDR3 protein. The table shows approximately 270,000 distinct CDR3 sequences, with around 60% occurring only once. A note on this clonotype: What it binds is unknown.

Sequenced material: sorted CD4+, CD8+, or CD8+CD57+ T cells (not recorded which) from PBMCs. This TCR came from a human donor with severe aplastic anemia or a healthy control (not recorded which). The rearrangement uses TRBV7-9 and TRBJ1-6, with no clear D. CDR3 sequence (DNA): TGTGCCAGCAGCTTAGCGGAGTGGCTGGACTCACCCCTCCACTTT. It translates to CASSLAEWLDSPLHF.